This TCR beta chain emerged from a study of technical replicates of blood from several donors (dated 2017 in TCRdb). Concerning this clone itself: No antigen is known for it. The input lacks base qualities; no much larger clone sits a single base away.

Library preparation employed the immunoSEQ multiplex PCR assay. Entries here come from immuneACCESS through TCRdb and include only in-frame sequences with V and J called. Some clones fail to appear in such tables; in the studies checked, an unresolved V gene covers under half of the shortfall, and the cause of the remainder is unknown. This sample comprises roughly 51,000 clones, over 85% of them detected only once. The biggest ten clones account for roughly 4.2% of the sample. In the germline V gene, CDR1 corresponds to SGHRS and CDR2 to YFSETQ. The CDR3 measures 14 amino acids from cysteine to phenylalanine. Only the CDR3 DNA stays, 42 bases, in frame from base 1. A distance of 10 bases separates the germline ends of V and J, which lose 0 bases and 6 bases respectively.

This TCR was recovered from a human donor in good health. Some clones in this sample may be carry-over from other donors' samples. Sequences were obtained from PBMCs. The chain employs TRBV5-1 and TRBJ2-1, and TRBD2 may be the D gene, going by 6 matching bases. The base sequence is TGCGCCAGCAGCTTGGGACTAGTGAGCAATGAGCAGTTCTTC. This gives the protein CASSLGLVSNEQFF.